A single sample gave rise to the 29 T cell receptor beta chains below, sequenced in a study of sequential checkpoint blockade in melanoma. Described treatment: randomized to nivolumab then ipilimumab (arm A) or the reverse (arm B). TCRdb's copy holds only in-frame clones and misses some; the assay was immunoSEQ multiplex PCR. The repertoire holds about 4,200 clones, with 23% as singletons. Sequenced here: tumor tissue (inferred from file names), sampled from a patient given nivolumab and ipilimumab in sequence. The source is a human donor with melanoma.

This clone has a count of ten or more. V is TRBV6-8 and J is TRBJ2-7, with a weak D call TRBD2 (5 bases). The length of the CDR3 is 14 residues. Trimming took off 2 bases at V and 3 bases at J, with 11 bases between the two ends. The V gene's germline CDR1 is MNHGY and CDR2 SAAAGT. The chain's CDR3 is CASSYTRAVYEQYF. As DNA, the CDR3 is TGTGCCAGCAGTTACACGAGGGCTGTCTACGAGCAGTACTTC.

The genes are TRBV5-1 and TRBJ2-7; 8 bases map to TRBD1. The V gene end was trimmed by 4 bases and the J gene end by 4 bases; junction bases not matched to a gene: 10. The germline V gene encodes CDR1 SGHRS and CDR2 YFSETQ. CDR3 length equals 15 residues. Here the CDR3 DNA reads TGCGCCAGCAGCCTAGGGACAGGAGGGGGTTACGAGCAGTACTTC. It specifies CASSLGTGGGYEQYF. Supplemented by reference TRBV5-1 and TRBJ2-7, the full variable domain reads KAGVTQTPRYLIKTRGQQVTLSCSPISGHRSVSWYQQTPGQGLQFLFEYFSETQRNKGNFPGRFSGRQFSNSRSEMNVSTLELGDSALYLCASSLGTGGGYEQYFGPGTRLTVT.

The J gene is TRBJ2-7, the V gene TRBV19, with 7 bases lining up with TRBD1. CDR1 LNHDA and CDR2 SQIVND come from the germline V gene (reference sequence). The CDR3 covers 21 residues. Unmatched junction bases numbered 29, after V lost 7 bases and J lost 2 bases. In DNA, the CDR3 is TGTGCCAGTACCCGACCCCAGACAGGGTCGGACCGCGCTGACTTAACCTACGAGCAGTACTTC. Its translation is CASTRPQTGSDRADLTYEQYF.

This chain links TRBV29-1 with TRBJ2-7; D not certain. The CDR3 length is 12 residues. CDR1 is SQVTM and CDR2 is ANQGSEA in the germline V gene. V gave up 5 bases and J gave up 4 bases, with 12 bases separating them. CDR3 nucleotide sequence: TGCAGCGTTACTCCTTCCGGATACGAGCAGTACTTC. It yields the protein CSVTPSGYEQYF.

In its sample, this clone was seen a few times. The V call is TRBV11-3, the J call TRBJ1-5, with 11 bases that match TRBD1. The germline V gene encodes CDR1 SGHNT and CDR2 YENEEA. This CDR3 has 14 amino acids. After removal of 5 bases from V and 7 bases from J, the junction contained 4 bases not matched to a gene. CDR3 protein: CASSRTGGLQPQHF. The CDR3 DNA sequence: TGTGCCAGCAGCCGGACAGGGGGCTTGCAGCCCCAGCATTTT.

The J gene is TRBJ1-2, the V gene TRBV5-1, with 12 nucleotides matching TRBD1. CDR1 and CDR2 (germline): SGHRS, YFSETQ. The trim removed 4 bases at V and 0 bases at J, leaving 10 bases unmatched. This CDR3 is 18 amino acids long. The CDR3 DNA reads TGCGCCAGCAGCAGCCCCGGGACAGGGGGCTTCGCTAACTATGGCTACACCTTC. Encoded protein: CASSSPGTGGFANYGYTF.

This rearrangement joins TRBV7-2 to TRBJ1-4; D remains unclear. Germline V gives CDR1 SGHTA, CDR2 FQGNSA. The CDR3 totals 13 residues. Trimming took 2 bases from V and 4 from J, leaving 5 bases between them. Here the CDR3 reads CASSLFINEKLFF. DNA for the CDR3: TGTGCCAGCAGCTTATTTATTAATGAAAAACTGTTTTTT.

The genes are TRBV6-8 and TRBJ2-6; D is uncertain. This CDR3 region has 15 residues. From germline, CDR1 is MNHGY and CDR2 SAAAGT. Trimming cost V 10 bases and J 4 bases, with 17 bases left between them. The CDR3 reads CATERDGVGANVLTF. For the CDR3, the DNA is TGTGCCACCGAACGAGATGGTGTAGGGGCCAACGTCCTGACTTTC.

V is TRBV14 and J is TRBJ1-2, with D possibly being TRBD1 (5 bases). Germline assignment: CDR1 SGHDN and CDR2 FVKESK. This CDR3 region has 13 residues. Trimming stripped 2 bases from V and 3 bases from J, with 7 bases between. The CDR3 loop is CASSQQGYYGYTF. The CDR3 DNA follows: TGTGCCAGCAGCCAACAGGGCTACTATGGCTACACCTTC.

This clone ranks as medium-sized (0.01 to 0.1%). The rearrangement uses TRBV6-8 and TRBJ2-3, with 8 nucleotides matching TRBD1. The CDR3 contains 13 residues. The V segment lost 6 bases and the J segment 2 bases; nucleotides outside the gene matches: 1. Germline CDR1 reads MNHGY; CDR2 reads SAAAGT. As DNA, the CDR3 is TGTGCCAGCAGGACAGGGGTCACAGATACGCAGTATTTT. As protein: CASRTGVTDTQYF.

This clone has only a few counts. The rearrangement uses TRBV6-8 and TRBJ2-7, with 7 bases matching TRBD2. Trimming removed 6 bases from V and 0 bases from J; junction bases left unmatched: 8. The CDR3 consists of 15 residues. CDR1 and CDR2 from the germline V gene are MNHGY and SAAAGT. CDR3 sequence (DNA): TGTGCCAGCAGGGGGAGGGGTTCTGGCTCCTACGAGCAGTACTTC. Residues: CASRGRGSGSYEQYF.

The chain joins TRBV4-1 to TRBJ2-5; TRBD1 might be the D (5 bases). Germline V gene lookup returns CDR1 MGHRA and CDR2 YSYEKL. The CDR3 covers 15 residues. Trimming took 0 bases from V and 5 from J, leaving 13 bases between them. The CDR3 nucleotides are TGCGCCAGCAGCCAAGAACCAGGGCGGTTCGAGACCCAGTACTTC. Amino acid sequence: CASSQEPGRFETQYF.

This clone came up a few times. Here the CDR3 reads CASSAEVLAGTGELFF. The CDR3 nucleotides are TGTGCCAGCAGCGCAGAGGTGCTAGCGGGCACCGGGGAGCTGTTTTTT. This chain joins TRBV9 and TRBJ2-2; TRBD2 matches at 8 bases. Looked up from germline, CDR1 is SGDLS and CDR2 is YYNGEE. The CDR3 loop spans 16 amino acids. J lost 4 bases, V lost 3 bases, and 8 bases had no gene match. The full variable domain, in which reference TRBV9 and TRBJ2-2 provide the parts outside the CDR3, is DSGVTQTPKHLITATGQRVTLRCSPRSGDLSVYWYQQSLDQGLQFLIQYYNGEERAKGNILERFSAQQFPDLHSELNLSSLELGDSALYFCASSAEVLAGTGELFFGEGSRLTVL.

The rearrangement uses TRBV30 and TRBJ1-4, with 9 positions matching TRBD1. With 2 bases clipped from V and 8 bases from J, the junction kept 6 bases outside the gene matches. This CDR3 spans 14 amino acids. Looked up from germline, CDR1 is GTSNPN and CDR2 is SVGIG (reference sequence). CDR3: CAWSPGQGGEKLFF. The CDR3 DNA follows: TGTGCCTGGAGTCCGGGACAGGGAGGGGAAAAACTGTTTTTT.

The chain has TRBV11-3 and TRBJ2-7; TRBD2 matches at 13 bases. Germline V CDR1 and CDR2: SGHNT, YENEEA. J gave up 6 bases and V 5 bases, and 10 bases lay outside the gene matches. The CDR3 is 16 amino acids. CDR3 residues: CASSPGTSGALGEQYF. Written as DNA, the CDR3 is TGTGCCAGCAGCCCAGGGACTAGCGGGGCCCTGGGCGAGCAGTACTTC. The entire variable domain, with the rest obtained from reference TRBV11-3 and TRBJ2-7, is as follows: EAGVVQSPRYKIIEKKQPVAFWCNPISGHNTLYWYLQNLGQGPELLIRYENEEAVDDSQLPKDRFSAERLKGVDSTLKIQPAELGDSAVYLCASSPGTSGALGEQYFGPGTRLTVT.

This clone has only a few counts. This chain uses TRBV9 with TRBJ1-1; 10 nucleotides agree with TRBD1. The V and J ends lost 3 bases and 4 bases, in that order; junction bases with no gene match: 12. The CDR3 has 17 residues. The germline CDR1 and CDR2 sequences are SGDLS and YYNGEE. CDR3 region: CASSAGTGDRGATEAFF. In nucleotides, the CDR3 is TGTGCCAGCAGCGCAGGGACAGGGGATCGGGGGGCCACTGAAGCTTTCTTT.

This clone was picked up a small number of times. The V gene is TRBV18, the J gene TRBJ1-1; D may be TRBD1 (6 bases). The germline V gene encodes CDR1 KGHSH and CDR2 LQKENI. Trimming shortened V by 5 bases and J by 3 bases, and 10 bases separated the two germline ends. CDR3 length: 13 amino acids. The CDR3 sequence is CASSSTGYTEAFF. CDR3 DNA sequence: TGTGCCAGCTCATCGACAGGATACACTGAAGCTTTCTTT.

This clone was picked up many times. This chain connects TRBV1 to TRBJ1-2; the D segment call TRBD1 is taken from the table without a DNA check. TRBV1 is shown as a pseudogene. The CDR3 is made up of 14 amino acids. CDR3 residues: CASSQASGAGGYTF. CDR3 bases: TGCGCCAGCAGCCAAGCGTCAGGGGCGGGTGGCTACACCTTC.

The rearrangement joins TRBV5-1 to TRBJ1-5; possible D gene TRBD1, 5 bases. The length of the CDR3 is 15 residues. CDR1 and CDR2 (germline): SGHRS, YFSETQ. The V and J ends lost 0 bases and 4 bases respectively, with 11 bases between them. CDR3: CASSLAGWGNQPQHF. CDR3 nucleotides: TGCGCCAGCAGCTTGGCGGGGTGGGGGAATCAGCCCCAGCATTTT.

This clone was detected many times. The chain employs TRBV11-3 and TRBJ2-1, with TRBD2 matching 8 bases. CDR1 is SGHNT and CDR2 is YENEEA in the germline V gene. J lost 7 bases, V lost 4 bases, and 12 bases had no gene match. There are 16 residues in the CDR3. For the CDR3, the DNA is TGTGCCAGCAGCTCCGTAAGCGGGAGTATTTGGAATGAGCAGTTCTTC. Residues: CASSSVSGSIWNEQFF.

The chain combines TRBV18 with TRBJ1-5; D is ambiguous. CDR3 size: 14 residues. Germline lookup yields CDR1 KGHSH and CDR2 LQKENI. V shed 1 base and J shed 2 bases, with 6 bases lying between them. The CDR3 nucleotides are TGTGCCAGCTCACCACGGAGGGGCAATCAGCCCCAGCATTTT. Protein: CASSPRRGNQPQHF.

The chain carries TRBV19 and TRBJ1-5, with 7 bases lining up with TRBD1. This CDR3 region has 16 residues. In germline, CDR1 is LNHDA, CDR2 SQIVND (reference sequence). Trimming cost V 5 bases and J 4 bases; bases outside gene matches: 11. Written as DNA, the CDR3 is TGTGCCAGTAGTGCAAAGACAGGGTTGGGGAATCAGCCCCAGCATTTT. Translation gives CASSAKTGLGNQPQHF.

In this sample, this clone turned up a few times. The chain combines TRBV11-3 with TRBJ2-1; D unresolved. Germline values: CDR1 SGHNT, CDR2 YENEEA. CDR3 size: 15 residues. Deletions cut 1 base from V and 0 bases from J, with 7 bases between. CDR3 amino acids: CASSLGGISYNEQFF. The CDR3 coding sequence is TGTGCCAGCAGCTTAGGCGGAATCTCCTACAATGAGCAGTTCTTC. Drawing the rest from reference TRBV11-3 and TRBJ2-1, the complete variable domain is EAGVVQSPRYKIIEKKQPVAFWCNPISGHNTLYWYLQNLGQGPELLIRYENEEAVDDSQLPKDRFSAERLKGVDSTLKIQPAELGDSAVYLCASSLGGISYNEQFFGPGTRLTVL.

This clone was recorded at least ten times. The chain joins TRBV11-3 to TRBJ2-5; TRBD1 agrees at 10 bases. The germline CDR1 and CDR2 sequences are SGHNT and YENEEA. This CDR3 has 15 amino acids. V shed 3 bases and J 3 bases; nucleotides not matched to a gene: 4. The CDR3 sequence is CASSLGQGREETQYF. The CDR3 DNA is TGTGCCAGCAGCTTGGGACAGGGGAGGGAAGAGACCCAGTACTTC.

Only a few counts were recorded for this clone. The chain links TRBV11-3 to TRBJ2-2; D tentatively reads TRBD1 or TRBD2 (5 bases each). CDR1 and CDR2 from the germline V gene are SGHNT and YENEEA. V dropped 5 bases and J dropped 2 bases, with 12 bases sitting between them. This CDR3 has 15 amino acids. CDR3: CASSPGTLNTGELFF. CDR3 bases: TGTGCCAGCAGCCCCGGGACCCTTAACACCGGGGAGCTGTTTTTT.

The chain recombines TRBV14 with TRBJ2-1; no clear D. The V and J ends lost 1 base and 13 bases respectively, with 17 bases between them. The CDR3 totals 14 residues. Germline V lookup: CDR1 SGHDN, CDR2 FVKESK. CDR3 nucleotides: TGTGCCAGCAGCCAAGGAGAGGTAACGTCAACCCAGTTCTTC. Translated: CASSQGEVTSTQFF. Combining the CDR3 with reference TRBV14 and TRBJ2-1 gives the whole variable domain EAGVTQFPSHSVIEKGQTVTLRCDPISGHDNLYWYRRVMGKEIKFLLHFVKESKQDESGMPNNRFLAERTGGTYSTLKVQPAELEDSGVYFCASSQGEVTSTQFFGPGTRLTVL.

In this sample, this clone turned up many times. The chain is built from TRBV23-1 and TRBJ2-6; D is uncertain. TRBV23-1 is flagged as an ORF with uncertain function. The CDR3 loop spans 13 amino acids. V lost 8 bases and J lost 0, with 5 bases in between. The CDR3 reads CASLVSGANVLTF. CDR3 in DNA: TGCGCCAGCTTAGTCTCTGGGGCCAACGTCCTGACTTTC.

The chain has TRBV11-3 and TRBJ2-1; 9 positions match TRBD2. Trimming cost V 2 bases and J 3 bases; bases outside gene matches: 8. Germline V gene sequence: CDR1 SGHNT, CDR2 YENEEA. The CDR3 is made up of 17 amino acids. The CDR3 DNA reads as TGTGCCAGCAGCTTAACTGTTGGCGGGAGGGTCTACAATGAGCAGTTCTTC. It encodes CASSLTVGGRVYNEQFF.

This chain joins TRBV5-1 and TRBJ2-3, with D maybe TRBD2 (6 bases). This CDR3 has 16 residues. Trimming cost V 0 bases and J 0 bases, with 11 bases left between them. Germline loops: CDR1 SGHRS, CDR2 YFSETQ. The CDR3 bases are TGCGCCAGCAGCTTGGCGGGAGCGTCTAGCACAGATACGCAGTATTTT. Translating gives CASSLAGASSTDTQYF.